The following is a T cell receptor (beta chain) sequence with its context. The antigen remains unidentified. These data belong to a study of OX40 agonist ivuxolimab in advanced cancers. Whole-study results and caveats: On average, a greater number of expanded clones characterised CD8+ T cells relative to CD4+. Among some nonresponders, normalized T-cell clonal expansion was also low. Doses of 0.1 to 3.0 mg/kg were accompanied by clonal expansion of CD4+ and CD8+ blood T cells by week 6.

Per germline, CDR1 SGHVS and CDR2 FQNEAQ. This CDR3 is 14 amino acids long. Deletions cut 2 bases from V and 4 bases from J, with 9 bases between. Blood was sampled at baseline, cycle 4 day 1, and cycle 7 day 1. Clones were read by immunoSEQ multiplex PCR, and TCRdb kept only the in-frame ones, dropping some. Seen here are around 86,000 clones, under 95% observed once, and the top ten hold roughly 13%. This TCR derives from an adult with an advanced solid tumor such as melanoma, head and neck, liver or kidney cancer. This specimen was CD4+ or CD8+ T cells sorted from blood, taken in a trial of the OX40 agonist ivuxolimab. The chain couples TRBV7-8 to TRBJ1-5; no reliable D call. CDR3 loop: CASSLLGGNQPQHF. Written as DNA, the CDR3 is TGTGCCAGCAGCTTATTAGGCGGGAATCAGCCCCAGCATTTT.